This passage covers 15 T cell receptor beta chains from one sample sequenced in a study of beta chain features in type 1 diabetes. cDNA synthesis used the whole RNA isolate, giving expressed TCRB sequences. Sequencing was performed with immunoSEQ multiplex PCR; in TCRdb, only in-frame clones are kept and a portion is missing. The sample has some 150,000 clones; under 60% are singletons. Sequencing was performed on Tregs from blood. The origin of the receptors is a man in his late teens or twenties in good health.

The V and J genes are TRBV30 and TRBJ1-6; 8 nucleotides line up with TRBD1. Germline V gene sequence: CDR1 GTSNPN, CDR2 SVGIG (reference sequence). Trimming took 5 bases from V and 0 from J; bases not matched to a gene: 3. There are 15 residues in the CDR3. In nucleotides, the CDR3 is TGTGCCTGGGACAGGGGAAGCTCCTATAATTCACCCCTCCACTTT. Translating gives CAWDRGSSYNSPLHF.

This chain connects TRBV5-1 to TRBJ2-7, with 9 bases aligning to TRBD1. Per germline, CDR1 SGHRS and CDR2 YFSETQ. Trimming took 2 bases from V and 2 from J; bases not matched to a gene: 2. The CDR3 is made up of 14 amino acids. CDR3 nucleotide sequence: TGCGCCAGCAGCTTTGGGACAGGGACCTACGAGCAGTACTTC. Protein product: CASSFGTGTYEQYF. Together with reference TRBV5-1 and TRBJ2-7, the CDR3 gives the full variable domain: KAGVTQTPRYLIKTRGQQVTLSCSPISGHRSVSWYQQTPGQGLQFLFEYFSETQRNKGNFPGRFSGRQFSNSRSEMNVSTLELGDSALYLCASSFGTGTYEQYFGPGTRLTVT.

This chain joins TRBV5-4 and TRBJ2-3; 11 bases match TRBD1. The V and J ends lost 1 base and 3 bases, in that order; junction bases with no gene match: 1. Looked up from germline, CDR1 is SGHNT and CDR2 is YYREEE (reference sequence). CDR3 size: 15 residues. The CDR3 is CASSLWDRGTDTQYF. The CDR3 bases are TGTGCCAGCAGCTTGTGGGACAGGGGGACAGATACGCAGTATTTT. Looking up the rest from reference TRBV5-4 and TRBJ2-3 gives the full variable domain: ETGVTQSPTHLIKTRGQQVTLRCSSQSGHNTVSWYQQALGQGPQFIFQYYREEENGRGNFPPRFSGLQFPNYSSELNVNALELDDSALYLCASSLWDRGTDTQYFGPGTRLTVL.

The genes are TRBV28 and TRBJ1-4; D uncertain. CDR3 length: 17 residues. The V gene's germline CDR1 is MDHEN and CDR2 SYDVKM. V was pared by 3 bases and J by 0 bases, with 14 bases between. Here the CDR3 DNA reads TGTGCCAGCAGTTTCCCCCCGCGAGGGTCAACTAATGAAAAACTGTTTTTT. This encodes CASSFPPRGSTNEKLFF. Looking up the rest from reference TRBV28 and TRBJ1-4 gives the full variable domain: DVKVTQSSRYLVKRTGEKVFLECVQDMDHENMFWYRQDPGLGLRLIYFSYDVKMKEKGDIPEGYSVSREKKERFSLILESASTNQTSMYLCASSFPPRGSTNEKLFFGSGTQLSVL.

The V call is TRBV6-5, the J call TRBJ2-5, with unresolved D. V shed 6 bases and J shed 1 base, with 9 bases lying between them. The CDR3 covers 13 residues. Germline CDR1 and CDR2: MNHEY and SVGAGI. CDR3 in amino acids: CASSRDSQETQYF. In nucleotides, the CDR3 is TGTGCCAGCAGCCGAGATAGCCAAGAGACCCAGTACTTC.

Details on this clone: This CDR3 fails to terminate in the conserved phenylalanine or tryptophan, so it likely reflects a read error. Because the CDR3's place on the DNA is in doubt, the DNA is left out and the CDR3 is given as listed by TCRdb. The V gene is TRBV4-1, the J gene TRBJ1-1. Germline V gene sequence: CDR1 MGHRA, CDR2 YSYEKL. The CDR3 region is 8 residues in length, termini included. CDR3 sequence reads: CASSQTDY.

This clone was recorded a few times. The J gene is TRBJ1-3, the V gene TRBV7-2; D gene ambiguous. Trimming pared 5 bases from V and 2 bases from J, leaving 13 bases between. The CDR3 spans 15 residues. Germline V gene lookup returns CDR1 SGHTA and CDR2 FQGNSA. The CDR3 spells CASSPAGRTGNTIYF. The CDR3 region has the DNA TGTGCCAGCAGCCCGGCGGGCAGAACTGGAAACACCATATATTTT.

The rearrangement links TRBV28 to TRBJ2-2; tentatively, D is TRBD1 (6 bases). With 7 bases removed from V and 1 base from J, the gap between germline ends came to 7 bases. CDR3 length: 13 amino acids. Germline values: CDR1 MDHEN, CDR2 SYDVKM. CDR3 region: CASMGQNTGELFF. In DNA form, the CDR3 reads TGTGCCAGCATGGGACAGAACACCGGGGAGCTGTTTTTT.

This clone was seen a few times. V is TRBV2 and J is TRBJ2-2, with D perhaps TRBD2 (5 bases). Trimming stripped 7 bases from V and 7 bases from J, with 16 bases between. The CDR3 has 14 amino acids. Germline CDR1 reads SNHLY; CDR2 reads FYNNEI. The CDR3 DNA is TGTGCCAGCACCTTGCTAGCATTCGGCGGGGAGCTGTTTTTT. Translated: CASTLLAFGGELFF.

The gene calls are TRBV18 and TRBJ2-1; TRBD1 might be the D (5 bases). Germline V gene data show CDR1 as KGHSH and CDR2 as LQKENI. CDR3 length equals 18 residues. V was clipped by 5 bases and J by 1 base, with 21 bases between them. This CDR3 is CASSWVGQLKGSYNEQFF. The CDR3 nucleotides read TGTGCCAGCTCATGGGTGGGGCAACTTAAGGGGTCCTACAATGAGCAGTTCTTC.

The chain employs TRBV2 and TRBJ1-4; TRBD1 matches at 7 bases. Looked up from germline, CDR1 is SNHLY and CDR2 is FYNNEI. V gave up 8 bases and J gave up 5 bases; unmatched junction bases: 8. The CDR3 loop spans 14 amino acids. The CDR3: CASGGDSSNEKLFF. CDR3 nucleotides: TGTGCCAGCGGAGGGGACAGCTCCAATGAAAAACTGTTTTTT.

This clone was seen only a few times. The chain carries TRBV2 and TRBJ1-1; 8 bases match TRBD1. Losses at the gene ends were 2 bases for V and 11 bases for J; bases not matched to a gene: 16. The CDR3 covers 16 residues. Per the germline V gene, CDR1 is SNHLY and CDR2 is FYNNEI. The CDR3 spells CASSERVGAGGLWAFF. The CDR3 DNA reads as TGTGCCAGCAGTGAAAGGGTTGGAGCAGGGGGCCTCTGGGCTTTCTTT.

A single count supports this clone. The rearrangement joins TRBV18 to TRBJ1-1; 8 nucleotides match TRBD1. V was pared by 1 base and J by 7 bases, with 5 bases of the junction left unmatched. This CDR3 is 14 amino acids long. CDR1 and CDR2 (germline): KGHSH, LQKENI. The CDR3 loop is CASSPRDRPSEAFF. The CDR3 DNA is TGTGCCAGCTCACCACGGGACAGGCCCAGTGAAGCTTTCTTT.

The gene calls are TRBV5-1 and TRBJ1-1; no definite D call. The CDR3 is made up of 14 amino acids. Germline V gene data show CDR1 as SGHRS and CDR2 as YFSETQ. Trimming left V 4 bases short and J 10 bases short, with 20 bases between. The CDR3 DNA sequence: TGCGCCAGCAGCCCGACGGGAGGGCGGGGAGTAGCTTTCTTT. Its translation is CASSPTGGRGVAFF.

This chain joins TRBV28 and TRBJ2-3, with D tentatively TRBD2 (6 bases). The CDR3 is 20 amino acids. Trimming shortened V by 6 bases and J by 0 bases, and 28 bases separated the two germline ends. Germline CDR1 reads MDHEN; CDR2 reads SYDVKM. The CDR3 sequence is CASSSAQGRYRGTSTDTQYF. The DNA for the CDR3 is TGTGCCAGCAGCTCGGCGCAGGGCCGTTACAGAGGGACTAGCACAGATACGCAGTATTTT.